This TCR beta chain was identified in a study of human T cells and chemical hapten exposure. Study-wide context: Patients received weekly diphenylcyclopropenone doses to the scalp throughout the approximately 25-week study.

The CDR3 covers 12 residues. Looked up from germline, CDR1 is DFQATT and CDR2 is SNEGSKA (reference sequence). Trimming stripped 1 base from V and 8 bases from J, with 11 bases between. The time point denotes: patch test 1, 2 weeks after DPC sensitization. Documented treatment: therapeutic diphenylcyclopropenone sensitization with weekly scalp DPC. Via MiXCR, TCRdb re-called the RACE reads, giving one row per CDR3 protein. This sample carries about 49,000 distinct CDR3 sequences, less than 10% of them seen once, and the ten largest clones take roughly 4.1%. This clonotype was recorded at least ten times.

The genes are TRBV20-1 and TRBJ1-1; D gene unclear. The source of this sequence is a woman aged 45 to 65 with alopecia areata. Some clones in this sample may be carry-over from other donors' samples. This specimen was whole blood, taken in connection with sensitization to the hapten diphenylcyclopropenone (DPC). The CDR3 protein is CSARVSVGEAFF. For the CDR3, the DNA is TGCAGTGCTAGAGTCTCGGTTGGGGAAGCTTTCTTT.